A single sample gave rise to the 12 T cell receptor beta chains below, sequenced in a study of CD8+CD57+ T cells in acquired aplastic anemia. Genomic DNA templated the TCR beta VDJ and CDR3 profiling. One entry per CDR3 protein, called by TCRdb with MiXCR from the reads. The table lists about 160,000 distinct CDR3 sequences, about 50% of them singletons. In patients chosen for sequencing, flow cytometry had shown CD8+CD57+ cell expansion. The sample comprised sorted CD4+, CD8+, or CD8+CD57+ T cells (not recorded which) from PBMCs. These receptors all come from a human donor with aplastic anemia.

V usage is TRBV7-6 and J usage is TRBJ1-6; no firm D call. The germline V and J ends were trimmed by 5 bases and 8 bases, with 7 bases remaining between them. The CDR3 sequence is 12 residues long. CDR1 and CDR2 (germline): SGHVS, FNYEAQ. CDR3 region: CASSINDSPLHF. DNA of the CDR3: TGTGCCAGCAGCATAAACGATTCACCCCTCCACTTT.

This clonotype has ten or more counts. The rearrangement joins TRBV29-1 to TRBJ1-3; D not certain. V was cut by 7 bases and J by 2 bases, with 12 bases left in between. CDR3 size: 13 residues. Per germline, CDR1 SQVTM and CDR2 ANQGSEA. The CDR3 bases are TGCAGCGCCCCCCGGGGTGCTGGAAACACCATATATTTT. Its protein product is CSAPRGAGNTIYF.

Many counts were recorded for this clonotype. This rearrangement joins TRBV7-9 to TRBJ2-5; 10 bases fit TRBD1. The CDR3 runs to 16 residues. Germline V lookup: CDR1 SEHNR, CDR2 FQNEAQ (reference sequence). V dropped 4 bases and J dropped 3; count of bases not matched to a gene: 8. This CDR3 is CASSWTPGTGEETQYF. CDR3 DNA: TGTGCCAGCAGCTGGACCCCCGGGACAGGGGAAGAGACCCAGTACTTC.

The rearrangement joins TRBV29-1 to TRBJ2-3, with D uncertain. V lost 1 base, J lost 1 base, and 6 bases lay in between. CDR3 size: 13 residues. Germline V gives CDR1 SQVTM, CDR2 ANQGSEA. CDR3 loop: CSVEGGGTDTQYF. The CDR3 nucleotides are TGCAGCGTTGAAGGAGGTGGCACAGATACGCAGTATTTT.

This clonotype was counted many times. This sequence joins TRBV2 and TRBJ2-7; D not certain. The CDR3 contains 12 residues. Germline V CDR1 and CDR2: SNHLY, FYNNEI. The germline V and J ends were trimmed by 7 bases and 1 base, with 8 bases remaining between them. The CDR3 region has the DNA TGTGCCAGCAAGGGCAGTTCCTACGAGCAGTACTTC. Its protein product is CASKGSSYEQYF.

By sample fraction, this clonotype is large. The chain has TRBV7-8 and TRBJ1-5; D is uncertain. The V and J ends lost 5 bases and 5 bases respectively, with 10 bases between them. The germline CDR1 and CDR2 sequences are SGHVS and FQNEAQ. The CDR3 runs 13 residues. The CDR3: CASSHDGYQPQHF. Here the CDR3 DNA reads TGTGCCAGCAGCCACGACGGATATCAGCCCCAGCATTTT. Variable domain in full (rest from reference TRBV7-8 and TRBJ1-5): GAGVSQSPRYKVAKRGQDVALRCDPISGHVSLFWYQQALGQGPEFLTYFQNEAQLDKSGLPSDRFFAERPEGSVSTLKIQRTQQEDSAVYLCASSHDGYQPQHFGDGTRLSIL.

This clonotype was seen more than once but under ten times. The rearrangement links TRBV20-1 to TRBJ1-2; 8 bases match TRBD1. This CDR3 is built from 12 residues. V gave up 8 bases and J gave up 5 bases; unmatched junction bases: 7. CDR1 is DFQATT, CDR2 SNEGSKA, per germline (reference sequence). The CDR3 DNA is TGCAGTCCTACGACAGGGGCTTATGGCTACACCTTC. Residues: CSPTTGAYGYTF.

This clonotype appeared many times. The chain couples TRBV20-1 to TRBJ2-2; the D gene is possibly TRBD2 (6 bases). Germline CDR1 and CDR2: DFQATT and SNEGSKA (reference sequence). The V and J ends lost 4 bases and 5 bases respectively, with 17 bases between them. The CDR3 runs 15 residues. The CDR3 is CSATTTGGITGELFF. As DNA, the CDR3 is TGCAGTGCTACTACTACTGGGGGGATTACCGGGGAGCTGTTTTTT.

This clonotype was found a few times. This could be a read error, since a much larger clone is one nucleotide away. V and J are TRBV5-6 and TRBJ1-2; tentative D call: TRBD1 (5 bases). Germline V gene sequence: CDR1 SGHDT, CDR2 YYEEEE. CDR3 length: 15 amino acids. CDR3 sequence: CASGLESGQFYGYTF. In nucleotides, the CDR3 is TGTGCCAGCGGCTTGGAATCGGGGCAATTTTATGGCTACACCTTC.

The rearrangement links TRBV19 to TRBJ1-5; 8 positions agree with TRBD1. Germline V lookup: CDR1 LNHDA, CDR2 SQIVND (reference sequence). V trimming: 5 bases; J trimming: 5 bases; junction bases outside the gene matches: 2. The length of the CDR3 is 13 residues. The CDR3 loop reads CASSWTGYQPQHF. The CDR3 DNA follows: TGTGCCAGTAGTTGGACAGGGTATCAGCCCCAGCATTTT.

Written as DNA, the CDR3 is TGTGCCAGCAGCGGCGACGGTCGCGTTTCACCCCTCCACTTT. Translation: CASSGDGRVSPLHF. This chain joins TRBV7-9 and TRBJ1-6; no clear D gene. The germline gives CDR1 SEHNR, CDR2 FQNEAQ (reference sequence). This CDR3 spans 14 amino acids. Trimming shortened V by 5 bases and J by 9 bases, and 14 bases separated the two germline ends.

This clonotype was seen many times. The rearrangement uses TRBV7-9 and TRBJ2-7; possibly TRBD2 for D (5 bases). The CDR3 runs 13 residues. Germline loops: CDR1 SEHNR, CDR2 FQNEAQ (reference sequence). Trimming removed 5 bases at V and 5 bases at J, with 13 bases between. The CDR3 DNA reads as TGTGCCAGCAGCCCCGCCCTGAGGGACGAGCAGTACTTC. It codes for CASSPALRDEQYF.